This TCR beta chain was sequenced during a study of T cell responses to AZD1222 COVID-19 vaccine. General study findings and limits: There were repertoire samples only from the period after the peak T cell response. Unmutated regions of variants are reportedly targeted by nearly half of spike-specific TCRs. Vaccine-related CD4 TCRs covered spike, predominating at 160-218 and 743-854. An increase in Spike-specific TCR breadth and depth was observed after two AZD1222 doses.

Sequencing was performed with immunoSEQ multiplex PCR; in TCRdb, only in-frame clones are kept and a portion is missing. The table has 110,000 or so clones, roughly 84% seen once. V was clipped by 5 bases and J by 0 bases, with 11 bases between them. Germline-derived CDR1 and CDR2 are LNHDA and SQIVND (reference sequence). The CDR3 is made up of 14 amino acids. This clone has a single count. Its specificity is not known. This TCR was sampled from an adult who received the AZD1222 COVID-19 vaccine. This sequence joins TRBV19 and TRBJ2-7; D is possibly TRBD1 (6 bases). Sample: peripheral blood, taken 28 days after the second AZD1222 dose. The CDR3 protein is CASSGQKSSYEQYF. The CDR3 DNA reads TGTGCCAGTAGTGGACAGAAGAGCTCCTACGAGCAGTACTTC.